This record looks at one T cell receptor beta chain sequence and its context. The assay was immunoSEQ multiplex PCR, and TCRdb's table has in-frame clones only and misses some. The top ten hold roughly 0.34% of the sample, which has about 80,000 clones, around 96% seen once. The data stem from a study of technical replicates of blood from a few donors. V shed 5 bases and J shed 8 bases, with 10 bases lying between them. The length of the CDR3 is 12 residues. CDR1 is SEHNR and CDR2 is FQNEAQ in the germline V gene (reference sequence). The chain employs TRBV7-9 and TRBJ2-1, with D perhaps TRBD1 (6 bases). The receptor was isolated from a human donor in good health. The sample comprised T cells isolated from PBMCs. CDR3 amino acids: CASSPYRDEQFF. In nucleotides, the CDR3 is TGTGCCAGCAGCCCTTACAGGGATGAGCAGTTCTTC.